The 8 T cell receptor beta chains presented below share a single source sample, sequenced in a study of blood T cell repertoires in COVID-19. Measured with immunoSEQ multiplex PCR; TCRdb has only the in-frame clones, and not every one. This repertoire shows just under 80,000 clones, around four fifths found once; its top ten account for about 10%. What was sequenced was peripheral blood. All receptors come from a human donor in a cohort sampled during active COVID-19.

The chain carries TRBV7-9 and TRBJ2-7, with TRBD2 as a possible D gene (5 bases). Germline V CDR1 and CDR2: SEHNR, FQNEAQ (reference sequence). The CDR3 runs to 16 residues. V lost 1 base and J lost 1, with 14 bases in between. The CDR3 coding sequence is TGTGCCAGCAGCTTAGAATCCGGACTTCCATCCTACGAGCAGTACTTC. The encoded protein is CASSLESGLPSYEQYF.

The chain carries TRBV10-3 and TRBJ1-1, with D uncertain. Trimming removed 0 bases at V and 8 bases at J, with 13 bases between. Per the germline V gene, CDR1 is ENHRY and CDR2 is SYGVKD. CDR3 length: 14 residues. The CDR3 DNA follows: TGTGCCATCAGTGAGTCTCGGACCGGGGAGGAAGCTTTCTTT. This gives the protein CAISESRTGEEAFF.

This clone has just a few counts. V usage is TRBV10-1 and J usage is TRBJ2-1; TRBD2 matches 8 bases. From germline, CDR1 is WNHNN and CDR2 SYGVQD (reference sequence). The CDR3 consists of 15 residues. Trimming cost V 1 base and J 8 bases; bases outside gene matches: 7. The CDR3 DNA reads as TGCGCCAGCAGTGAGTTCTCCCACGGGAGGGATGAGCAGTTCTTC. Its protein is CASSEFSHGRDEQFF.

The chain has TRBV29-1 and TRBJ2-7; the D gene is possibly TRBD2 (6 bases). The V gene lost 6 bases and the J gene lost 4 bases, with 22 bases spanning the gap. There are 15 residues in the CDR3. Germline loops: CDR1 SQVTM, CDR2 ANQGSEA. The CDR3 sequence is CSVATIEAGTYEQYF. The CDR3 coding sequence is TGCAGCGTGGCAACTATTGAAGCGGGTACTTACGAGCAGTACTTC.

The gene calls are TRBV5-1 and TRBJ2-7; 9 bases line up with TRBD1. CDR1 is SGHRS, CDR2 YFSETQ, per germline. J was trimmed by 3 bases and V by 4 bases; bases with no gene match: 8. The CDR3 loop spans 15 amino acids. The CDR3 DNA follows: TGCGCCAGCAGCACCACAGGGGGCGCCTACTACGAGCAGTACTTC. Encoded protein: CASSTTGGAYYEQYF.

The V call is TRBV4-1, the J call TRBJ1-4; TRBD1 is a possible D gene (6 bases). The germline V and J ends were trimmed by 2 bases and 4 bases, with 14 bases remaining between them. This CDR3 comprises 16 residues. Germline lookup yields CDR1 MGHRA and CDR2 YSYEKL. The CDR3 sequence: CASSQLQQGSNEKLFF. The CDR3 DNA follows: TGCGCCAGCAGCCAACTACAACAGGGTAGTAATGAAAAACTGTTTTTT.

This chain uses TRBV27 with TRBJ2-5; 7 bases align to TRBD1. There are 13 residues in the CDR3. Germline values: CDR1 MNHEY, CDR2 SMNVEV (reference sequence). Germline trimming cut 3 bases from V and 6 bases from J; bases unmatched to any gene: 4. CDR3 in amino acids: CASSFLGGQTQYF. CDR3 DNA sequence: TGTGCCAGCAGTTTCCTAGGGGGCCAGACCCAGTACTTC.

V gene TRBV19 combines with J gene TRBJ2-6; D ambiguous. CDR1 LNHDA and CDR2 SQIVND come from the germline V gene (reference sequence). This CDR3 is 15 amino acids long. V was cut by 3 bases and J by 2 bases, with 8 bases left in between. The CDR3 reads CASSIRSAGANVLTF. CDR3 nucleotides: TGTGCCAGTAGTATTCGGAGTGCTGGGGCCAACGTCCTGACTTTC.